Listed below are T cell receptor beta chains from one sample, sequenced in a study of cytomegalovirus exposure and HLA in healthy donors. The method was immunoSEQ multiplex PCR; TCRdb's version includes in-frame clones alone and lacks a portion of them. The sample gives fewer than 200,000 clones, about four fifths of which show up once; 13% to 15% is in the top ten. The sample taken for sequencing was PBMCs. The receptors here all came from a woman under 40 in good health and CMV-seropositive. Each CDR3 is given with its conserved first and last residue. The order of the fields is clone size, V gene, J gene, D gene, CDR3 DNA, CDR3 protein. A D gene is named only where the DNA matches it firmly. The size entry is marked missing in some rows and otherwise reads once, few, many or a size class.

clone size: NA
V gene: TRBV7-2
J gene: TRBJ2-7
D gene: NA
CDR3 DNA: TGTGCCAGCAGCCTCTCACAGGAGTACGAGCAGTACTTC
CDR3 protein: CASSLSQEYEQYF

clone size: once
V gene: TRBV30
J gene: TRBJ1-2
D gene: NA
CDR3 DNA: TGTGCCTGGAGTGCCGAGTGGGCCAACTATGGCTACACCTTC
CDR3 protein: CAWSAEWANYGYTF

clone size: NA
V gene: TRBV4-1
J gene: TRBJ1-1
D gene: TRBD1
CDR3 DNA: TGCGCCAGCCGGCCTACAGGGGGCTTTGGTGTGAACACTGAAGCTTTCTTT
CDR3 protein: CASRPTGGFGVNTEAFF

clone size: NA
V gene: TRBV6-1
J gene: TRBJ2-5
D gene: NA
CDR3 DNA: TGTGCCAGCAGTAGGGATCGGGGGACCCAGTACTTC
CDR3 protein: CASSRDRGTQYF

clone size: NA
V gene: TRBV19
J gene: TRBJ1-6
D gene: TRBD1
CDR3 DNA: TGTGCCAGTAGTACAAGCCCCGGGACAGTTAATTCACCCCTCCACTTT
CDR3 protein: CASSTSPGTVNSPLHF

clone size: NA
V gene: TRBV19
J gene: TRBJ1-5
D gene: NA
CDR3 DNA: TGTGCCAGTAGTGTGGGCCCCATATCTCAGCCCCAGCATTTT
CDR3 protein: CASSVGPISQPQHF

clone size: few
V gene: TRBV28
J gene: TRBJ1-2
D gene: NA
CDR3 DNA: TGTGCCAGTTATCCGTTGGGAGGAAAAGGCTACACCTTC
CDR3 protein: CASYPLGGKGYTF

clone size: NA
V gene: TRBV12-5
J gene: TRBJ2-7
D gene: TRBD1
CDR3 DNA: TGTGCTAGTGGTTCACGACAGGGTTCCCCCAACGAGCAGTACTTC
CDR3 protein: CASGSRQGSPNEQYF

clone size: NA
V gene: TRBV7-6
J gene: TRBJ2-7
D gene: TRBD2
CDR3 DNA: TGTGCCAGCAGCATCGGGACTAGCGGGTACCCCTACGAGCAGTACTTC
CDR3 protein: CASSIGTSGYPYEQYF

clone size: once
V gene: TRBV4-1
J gene: TRBJ2-3
D gene: TRBD1
CDR3 DNA: TGCGCCAGCAGCCAAGATCCGACAGGGGTTGGCACAGATACGCAGTATTTT
CDR3 protein: CASSQDPTGVGTDTQYF

clone size: NA
V gene: TRBV5-1
J gene: TRBJ2-3
D gene: NA
CDR3 DNA: TGCGCCAGCAGCTTGGAGGCGGGGAGCACAGATACGCAGTATTTT
CDR3 protein: CASSLEAGSTDTQYF

clone size: NA
V gene: TRBV7-4
J gene: TRBJ2-3
D gene: TRBD2
CDR3 DNA: TGTGCCAGCAGCTTTGGTGGACTAGCCACAGATACGCAGTATTTT
CDR3 protein: CASSFGGLATDTQYF

clone size: NA
V gene: TRBV5-6
J gene: TRBJ1-1
D gene: TRBD1
CDR3 DNA: TGTGCCAGCAGCTTATACGGGACAGGGAACACTGAAGCTTTCTTT
CDR3 protein: CASSLYGTGNTEAFF

clone size: once
V gene: TRBV15
J gene: TRBJ1-3
D gene: NA
CDR3 DNA: TGTGCCACCAGCAGCCAAGCCGGGACATCTGGAAACACCATATATTTT
CDR3 protein: CATSSQAGTSGNTIYF

clone size: NA
V gene: TRBV6-4
J gene: TRBJ1-5
D gene: NA
CDR3 DNA: TGTGCCAGCTCGTTCCTAACACACCGGGATCAGCCCCAGCATTTT
CDR3 protein: CASSFLTHRDQPQHF

clone size: NA
V gene: TRBV5-6
J gene: TRBJ1-1
D gene: NA
CDR3 DNA: TGTGCCAGCAGACAGGCGTCGAACACTGAAGCTTTCTTT
CDR3 protein: CASRQASNTEAFF

clone size: NA
V gene: TRBV19
J gene: TRBJ1-5
D gene: NA
CDR3 DNA: TGTGCCAGTAGTATGGATTCAGGGGCTTCGCAGCCCCAGCATTTT
CDR3 protein: CASSMDSGASQPQHF

clone size: few
V gene: TRBV19
J gene: TRBJ2-1
D gene: TRBD2
CDR3 DNA: TGTGCCAGTAGTACGGGAGGGAGTGAGCAGTTCTTC
CDR3 protein: CASSTGGSEQFF

clone size: NA
V gene: TRBV29-1
J gene: TRBJ2-4
D gene: TRBD2
CDR3 DNA: TGCAGCGTTGAAGGTAGCGGGGGGGAATTGCAGTACTTC
CDR3 protein: CSVEGSGGELQYF